The entry below describes one T cell receptor (beta chain). Its antigen remains unknown. The CDR3 is made up of 13 amino acids. J gave up 5 bases and V 5 bases, and 7 bases lay outside the gene matches. Germline lookup yields CDR1 SQVTM and CDR2 ANQGSEA. The sample comes from a study of cytomegalovirus exposure and HLA in healthy donors. The PCR was carried out with 60 Vbeta primers and 13 Jbeta primers. Using immunoSEQ multiplex PCR, the repertoire was profiled, and TCRdb retains in-frame clones only, with some absent. The sample yields more than 95,000 clones, approximately 78% seen once. Study results and limitations: In a later analysis, across HLA loci, associated TCR counts were highest for DRB1, lowest for HLA-C. Through in vitro validation, a few CMV-associated chains were shown to be specific for CMV antigens.

Sequenced input: PBMCs. J is TRBJ2-7 and V is TRBV29-1, with 9 bases matching TRBD1. This clonotype originated in a woman aged 30 to 39 in good health and CMV-seronegative. For the CDR3, the DNA is TGCAGCGTTAGTACAGGGGGCCGGGACGAGCAGTACTTC. Translation gives CSVSTGGRDEQYF.